Sequencing of this T cell receptor beta chain was carried out in a study of cytomegalovirus exposure and HLA in healthy donors. Study-wide results and caveats: Analysis was carried out at a later point, and it linked a missense DCLRE1C variant to TCR beta V- and J-gene trimming. In a later analysis, an Asian-associated ancestry cluster reportedly showed fewer N-insertions than the roughly 700-donor mean. TCR beta sequences numbering 15,000 to 20,000 were associated with HLA alleles at 0.05 false discovery rate in a later analysis.

With 4 bases clipped from V and 4 bases from J, the junction kept 12 bases outside the gene matches. Germline-derived CDR1 and CDR2 are MGHRA and YSYEKL. The CDR3 loop spans 17 amino acids. In regard to this clone: Its cognate antigen is unknown.

Use of 60 Vbeta and 13 Jbeta primers characterized the PCR. Authors' analysis steps: Later reanalysis found roughly 80 million unique TCR beta chains, 10 million to 14 million of them shared. Clones were read by immunoSEQ multiplex PCR, and TCRdb kept only the in-frame ones, dropping some. Clonal size and the V and J genes are those of that table, whereas D and trimming came from the DNA. The sample has around 150,000 clones, just under 80% seen once. The gene calls are TRBV4-1 and TRBJ1-1, with TRBD1 matching over 10 bases. The TCR sequence derives from a man aged 25-40 years in good health and CMV-seronegative. Specimen: PBMCs. The CDR3 protein is CASSLTSGTGAGTEAFF. CDR3 bases: TGCGCCAGCAGCCTAACATCCGGGACAGGGGCGGGCACTGAAGCTTTCTTT.